What follows is one T cell receptor (beta chain) and its context. Its antigen target is currently unknown. No base quality values were provided; no much bigger clone lies one nucleotide off. These data originate in a study of chemoradiotherapy in HPV16-positive cancers (dated by TCRdb to between 2021 and 2024). Background for the entire study: Candidate HPV-specific T-cell clones and common TCR motifs were defined through functional T-cell assays on cells from a couple of HPV16-positive patients. Whether T-cell immunity against the HPV oncoproteins E6 and E7 changes during chemoradiotherapy and whether survival is affected by this immunity were examined in the study. TCR repertoires from roughly 93 patients with HPV-related cancers were then used to track the candidate HPV-specific TCRs and motifs. Overall study outcomes, separate from this receptor: Expansion of candidate HPV-specific clones and E7-related TCR motifs was observed in the tumor microenvironment during treatment, whereas no such expansion was observed for non-HPV-specific T cells. Among HPV16-positive patients, expansion of HPV-responsive T cells during chemoradiotherapy was associated with better recurrence-free survival. Only a couple of HPV16-positive patients were used to derive the functional definition of HPV-specific T cells, and the survival association was reported for HPV16-positive patients.

Libraries were made using the immunoSEQ multiplex PCR assay. TCRdb stores this immuneACCESS table with in-frame sequences only. Part of the clones is absent; in the studies checked, under half of the shortfall reflects unresolved V genes, and no reason is known for the rest. The sample includes fewer than 7,500 clones, with about 89% observed a single time. Of the sample, around 3.8% is held by the ten largest clones. Because repertoires were sampled repeatedly during chemoradiotherapy, clonal expansion in the tumor microenvironment could be followed. V loses 4 bases at its end and J loses 8 bases; junction bases beyond the gene matches: 15. The CDR3 measures 15 amino acids from cysteine to phenylalanine. The DNA shown is the 45-base CDR3, in frame from base 1. CDR1 and CDR2 were assigned from the germline V gene as SQVTM and ANQGSEA.

This receptor was obtained from a human donor with HPV-associated anogenital cancer. This sample was obtained from a patient who underwent chemoradiotherapy. The sequence links TRBV29-1 to TRBJ1-2, with 8 junctional bases fitting TRBD1. The DNA is as follows: TGCAGCGTTGGTGGGGGCGGCAGGGGGCCAGAAGGCTACACCTTC. Translated, this is CSVGGGGRGPEGYTF.